One and the same sample provided the 13 T cell receptor beta chains below, sequenced in a study of blood T cell repertoires in COVID-19. TCRdb's table, derived via immunoSEQ multiplex PCR, lists solely in-frame clones and lacks some. The sample yields about 120,000 clones, over 75% seen once. The sample consisted of peripheral blood. These receptors came from a human donor with active COVID-19. The donor label of this sample is uncertain.

V and J are TRBV2 and TRBJ1-5; maybe TRBD1 (5 bases). Germline V gives CDR1 SNHLY, CDR2 FYNNEI. The V end lost 4 bases, the J end lost 1 base, and 11 bases lay between the germline ends. This CDR3 spans 15 amino acids. Here the CDR3 reads CASSAGRASNQPQHF. CDR3 sequence (DNA): TGTGCCAGCAGTGCAGGCAGGGCCAGCAATCAGCCCCAGCATTTT. Using reference TRBV2 and TRBJ1-5 for the parts outside the CDR3, the full variable domain is EPEVTQTPSHQVTQMGQEVILRCVPISNHLYFYWYRQILGQKVEFLVSFYNNEISEKSEIFDDQFSVERPDGSNFTLKIRSTKLEDSAMYFCASSAGRASNQPQHFGDGTRLSIL.

This chain links TRBV28 with TRBJ2-5, with 8 positions matching TRBD2. After removal of 2 bases from V and 5 bases from J, the junction contained 10 bases not matched to a gene. The germline CDR1 and CDR2 sequences are MDHEN and SYDVKM. This CDR3 has 16 residues. DNA of the CDR3: TGTGCCAGCAGTTTAGCCGGTCGCTCGGGGGGGGAGACCCAGTACTTC. Protein product: CASSLAGRSGGETQYF. Based on the CDR3 plus reference TRBV28 and TRBJ2-5, the full variable domain is DVKVTQSSRYLVKRTGEKVFLECVQDMDHENMFWYRQDPGLGLRLIYFSYDVKMKEKGDIPEGYSVSREKKERFSLILESASTNQTSMYLCASSLAGRSGGETQYFGPGTRLLVL.

The rearrangement links TRBV5-4 to TRBJ2-1, with 8 bases aligning to TRBD2. CDR1 and CDR2 (germline): SGHNT, YYREEE (reference sequence). CDR3 length: 15 amino acids. With V trimmed by 2 bases and J by 5 bases, 6 bases remained unmatched. The CDR3: CASSFFGGAHNEQFF. In DNA form, the CDR3 reads TGTGCCAGCAGCTTTTTCGGGGGGGCCCACAATGAGCAGTTCTTC.

The rearrangement uses TRBV5-1 and TRBJ2-3; possibly TRBD1 for D (5 bases). CDR1 is SGHRS and CDR2 is YFSETQ in the germline V gene. The CDR3 loop spans 14 amino acids. The germline V and J ends were trimmed by 0 bases and 2 bases, with 7 bases remaining between them. The CDR3 is CASSLGGATDTQYF. As DNA, the CDR3 is TGCGCCAGCAGCTTGGGGGGCGCCACAGATACGCAGTATTTT.

As regards this clone: Other DNA sequences in the sample encode the same CDR3. The chain carries TRBV15 and TRBJ2-7, with TRBD1 matching 7 bases. The CDR3 has 15 residues. The V gene's germline CDR1 is LNHNV and CDR2 YYDKDF (reference sequence). The V segment lost 3 bases and the J segment 2 bases; nucleotides outside the gene matches: 7. The CDR3 sequence: CATSRETGSPYEQYF. CDR3 nucleotides: TGTGCCACCAGCAGGGAGACAGGGTCCCCCTACGAGCAGTACTTC.

This clone has just a few counts. This rearrangement joins TRBV19 to TRBJ1-5, with 9 bases matching TRBD1. This CDR3 has 19 amino acids. The J segment lost 7 bases and the V segment lost 4 bases, leaving 20 bases of the junction unmatched. Germline assignment: CDR1 LNHDA and CDR2 SQIVND (reference sequence). CDR3 in DNA: TGTGCCAGTAGTACCTCCCCGGCCGGGACAGGGTGGGGAGGACAGCCCCAGCATTTT. Translated, it gives CASSTSPAGTGWGGQPQHF.

This clone was counted only a few times. The chain carries TRBV9 and TRBJ1-1; 9 positions match TRBD1. Germline V gives CDR1 SGDLS, CDR2 YYNGEE. The trim removed 4 bases at V and 1 base at J, leaving 2 bases unmatched. CDR3 length: 14 amino acids. The CDR3 DNA follows: TGTGCCAGCAGCCCACAGGGGGCGAACACTGAAGCTTTCTTT. Translation gives CASSPQGANTEAFF.

This clone was counted a single time. The chain links TRBV27 to TRBJ2-7; no clear D gene. The CDR3 extends over 14 amino acids. Between the trimmed V and J ends, which lost 1 base and 0 bases, there was a span of 7 bases. Looked up from germline, CDR1 is MNHEY and CDR2 is SMNVEV (reference sequence). The DNA of the CDR3 is TGTGCCAGCAGTTTATTGGGCAACTCCTACGAGCAGTACTTC. This translates into CASSLLGNSYEQYF.

The chain joins TRBV7-2 to TRBJ2-7; D unclear. The V gene's germline CDR1 is SGHTA and CDR2 FQGNSA. The ends were cut back, 2 bases at V and 2 bases at J, with 7 bases in the middle. The CDR3 is 13 amino acids. The CDR3 bases are TGTGCCAGCAGCTTACAGTCAGCCTACGAGCAGTACTTC. It encodes CASSLQSAYEQYF. Filled out from reference TRBV7-2 and TRBJ2-7, the complete variable domain reads GAGVSQSPSNKVTEKGKDVELRCDPISGHTALYWYRQSLGQGLEFLIYFQGNSAPDKSGLPSDRFSAERTGGSVSTLTIQRTQQEDSAVYLCASSLQSAYEQYFGPGTRLTVT.

Written as DNA, the CDR3 is TGTGCCAGCAGTTACAGGGCGGGAAGCTATGGCTACACCTTC. It codes for CASSYRAGSYGYTF. The chain has TRBV6-5 and TRBJ1-2; no firm D call. Trimming removed 2 bases at V and 4 bases at J, with 11 bases between. The germline V gene has CDR1 MNHEY and CDR2 SVGAGI. The CDR3 sequence is 14 residues long.

This chain joins TRBV12-3 or TRBV12-4 and TRBJ1-5; TRBD1 is a possible D gene (6 bases). This CDR3 region has 13 residues. V was cut by 5 bases and J by 6 bases, with 11 bases left in between. The CDR3 here is CASSTGLRQPQHF. Written as DNA, the CDR3 is TGTGCCAGCAGTACAGGGCTCCGTCAGCCCCAGCATTTT.

The chain uses TRBV6-5 and TRBJ2-5, with 11 bases aligning to TRBD2. From germline, CDR1 is MNHEY and CDR2 SVGAGI. The trim removed 0 bases at V and 7 bases at J, leaving 7 bases unmatched. This CDR3 is built from 16 residues. This chain's CDR3 is CASSYSTLAGGGTQYF. For the CDR3, the DNA is TGTGCCAGCAGTTACTCCACCCTAGCGGGGGGCGGGACCCAGTACTTC.

This sequence joins TRBV14 and TRBJ2-2; D may be TRBD2 (6 bases). Trimming pared 4 bases from V and 1 base from J, leaving 10 bases between. The CDR3 runs to 15 residues. CDR1 is SGHDN, CDR2 FVKESK, per germline. CDR3 protein: CASSRRGWNTGELFF. For the CDR3, the DNA is TGTGCCAGCAGCCGGCGGGGCTGGAACACCGGGGAGCTGTTTTTT.